This TCR beta chain came from a study of T cell repertoires in cytomegalovirus infection. TCRdb redid the calling of the reads with MiXCR, one entry per CDR3 protein. Altogether fewer than 900,000 distinct CDR3 sequences are present, roughly 29% being singletons, with the ten largest covering about an eighth. The CDR3 has 15 residues. Germline lookup yields CDR1 MNHEY and CDR2 SVGEGT. The V gene end was trimmed by 2 bases and the J gene end by 7 bases; junction bases not matched to a gene: 8. A note on this clonotype: Antigen: not known.

The receptor comes from a human donor in good health (CMV status not recorded). Some clones in this sample may be carry-over from other donors' samples. The sample consisted of cultured CD8+ T cells from PBMCs, taken from culture after CMV antigen stimulation. The V and J genes are TRBV6-2 or TRBV6-3 and TRBJ1-5, with 7 bases aligning to TRBD1. CDR3 in amino acids: CASSYPDRVNQPQHF. CDR3 in DNA: TGTGCCAGCAGTTACCCTGACAGGGTTAACCAGCCCCAGCATTTT.